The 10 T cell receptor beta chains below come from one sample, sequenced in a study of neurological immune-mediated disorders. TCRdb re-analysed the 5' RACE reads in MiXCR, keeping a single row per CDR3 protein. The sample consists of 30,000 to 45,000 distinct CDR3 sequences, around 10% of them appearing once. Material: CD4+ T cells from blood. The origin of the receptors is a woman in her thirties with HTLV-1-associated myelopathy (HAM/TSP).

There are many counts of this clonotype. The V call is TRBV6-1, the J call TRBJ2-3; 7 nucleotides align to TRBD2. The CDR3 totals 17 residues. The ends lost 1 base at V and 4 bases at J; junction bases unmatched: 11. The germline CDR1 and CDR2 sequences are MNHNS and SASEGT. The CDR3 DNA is TGTGCCAGCAGTGAAGGGGCCGGCGGGGGTCTTTCAGATACGCAGTATTTT. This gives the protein CASSEGAGGGLSDTQYF.

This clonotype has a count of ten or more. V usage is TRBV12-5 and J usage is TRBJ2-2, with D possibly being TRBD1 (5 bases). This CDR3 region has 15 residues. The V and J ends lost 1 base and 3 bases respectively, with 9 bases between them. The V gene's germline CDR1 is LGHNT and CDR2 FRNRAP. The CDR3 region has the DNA TGTGCTAGTGGTTTGGGTCAGGGCGACACCGGGGAGCTGTTTTTT. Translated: CASGLGQGDTGELFF.

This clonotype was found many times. Here the CDR3 reads CASSLATGEYEKLFF. The CDR3 nucleotides read TGTGCCAGCAGCTTAGCGACAGGGGAGTATGAAAAACTGTTTTTT. V gene TRBV7-2 combines with J gene TRBJ1-4, with TRBD1 matching over 8 bases. Germline loops: CDR1 SGHTA, CDR2 FQGNSA. Unmatched junction bases numbered 3, after V lost 0 bases and J lost 6 bases. CDR3 length equals 15 residues.

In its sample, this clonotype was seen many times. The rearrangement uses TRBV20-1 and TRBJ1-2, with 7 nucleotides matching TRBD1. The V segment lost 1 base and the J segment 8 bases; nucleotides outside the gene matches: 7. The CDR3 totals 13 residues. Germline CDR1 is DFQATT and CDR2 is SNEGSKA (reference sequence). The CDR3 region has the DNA TGCAGTGCTAGAGGGGACAGCCTGGGGGGCTACACCTTC. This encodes CSARGDSLGGYTF.

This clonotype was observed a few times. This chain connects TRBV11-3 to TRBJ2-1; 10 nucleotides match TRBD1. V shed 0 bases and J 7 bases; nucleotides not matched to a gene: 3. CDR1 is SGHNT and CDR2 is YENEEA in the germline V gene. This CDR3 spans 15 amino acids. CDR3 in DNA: TGTGCCAGCAGCTTAGAGGACAGGGGGACAAATGAGCAGTTCTTC. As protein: CASSLEDRGTNEQFF.

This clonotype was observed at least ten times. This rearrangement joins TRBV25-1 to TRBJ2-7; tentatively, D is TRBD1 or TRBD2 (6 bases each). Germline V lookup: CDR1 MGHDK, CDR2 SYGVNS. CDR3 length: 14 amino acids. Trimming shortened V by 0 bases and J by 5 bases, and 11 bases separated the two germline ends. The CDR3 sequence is CASSEYRGANEQYF. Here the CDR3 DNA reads TGTGCCAGCAGTGAATATAGGGGGGCAAACGAGCAGTACTTC.

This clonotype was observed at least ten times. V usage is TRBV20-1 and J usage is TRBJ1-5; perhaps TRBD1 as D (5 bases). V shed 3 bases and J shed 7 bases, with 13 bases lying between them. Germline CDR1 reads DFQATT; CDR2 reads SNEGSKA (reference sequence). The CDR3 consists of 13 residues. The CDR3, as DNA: TGCAGTGCTAGGAGCAGGGTTGAGCAGCCCCAGCATTTT. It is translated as CSARSRVEQPQHF.

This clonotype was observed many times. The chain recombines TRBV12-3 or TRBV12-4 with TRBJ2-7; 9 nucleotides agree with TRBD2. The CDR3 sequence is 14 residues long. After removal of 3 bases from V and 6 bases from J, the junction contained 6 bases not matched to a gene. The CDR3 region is CASSFVRGGGEQYF. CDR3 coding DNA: TGTGCCAGCAGTTTCGTGCGGGGGGGCGGCGAGCAGTACTTC.

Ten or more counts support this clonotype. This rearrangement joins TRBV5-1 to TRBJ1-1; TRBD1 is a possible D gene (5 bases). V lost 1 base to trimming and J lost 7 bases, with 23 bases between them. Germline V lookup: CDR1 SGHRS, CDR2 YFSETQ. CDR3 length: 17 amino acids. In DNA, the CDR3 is TGCGCCAGCAGCTTGTGGGACCCAGGTGAGGGTCAGGGTGAAGCTTTCTTT. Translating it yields CASSLWDPGEGQGEAFF.

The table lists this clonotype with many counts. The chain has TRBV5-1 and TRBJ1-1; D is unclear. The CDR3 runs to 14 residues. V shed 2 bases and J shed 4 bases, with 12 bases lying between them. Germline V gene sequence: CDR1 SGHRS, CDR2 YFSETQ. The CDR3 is CASSFRERGTEAFF. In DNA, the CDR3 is TGCGCCAGCAGCTTTCGGGAACGGGGCACTGAAGCTTTCTTT.